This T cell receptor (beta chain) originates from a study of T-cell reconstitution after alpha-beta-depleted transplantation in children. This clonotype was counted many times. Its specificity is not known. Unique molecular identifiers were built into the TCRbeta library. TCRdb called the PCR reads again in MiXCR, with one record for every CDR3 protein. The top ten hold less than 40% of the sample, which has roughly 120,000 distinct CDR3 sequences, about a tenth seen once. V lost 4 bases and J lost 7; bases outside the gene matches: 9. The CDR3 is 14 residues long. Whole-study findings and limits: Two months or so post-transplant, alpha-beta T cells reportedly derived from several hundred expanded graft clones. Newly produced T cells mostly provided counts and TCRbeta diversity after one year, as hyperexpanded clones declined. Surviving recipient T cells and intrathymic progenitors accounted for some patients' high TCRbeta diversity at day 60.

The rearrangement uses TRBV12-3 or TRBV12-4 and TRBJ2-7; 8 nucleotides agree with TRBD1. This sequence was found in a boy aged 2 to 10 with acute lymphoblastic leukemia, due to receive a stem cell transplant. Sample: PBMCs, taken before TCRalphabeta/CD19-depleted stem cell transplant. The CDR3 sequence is CASSSTTGVGEQYF. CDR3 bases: TGTGCCAGCAGTTCAACGACAGGGGTGGGGGAGCAGTACTTC.